This T cell receptor beta chain is from a study of blood T cell repertoires in COVID-19. Study-level information: Italy, Spain and the United States were the sources of the convalescent and acute COVID-19 samples. Sample material is recorded as cDNA or gDNA derived from T cells, B-cell-depleted T cells, or PBMCs.

The CDR3 has 15 amino acids. Germline V gene lookup returns CDR1 SGHAT and CDR2 FQNNGV. With 1 base removed from V and 3 bases from J, the gap between germline ends came to 13 bases. Under the authors' procedure: Using reference gene primer amplification, nucleated cell counts were estimated. Data came from immunoSEQ multiplex PCR; TCRdb stores just in-frame clones and leaves some out. The V and J calls and the clone size are those of that table, but D and trimming were determined from the DNA. The sample has approximately 65,000 clones, 80% to 90% seen once. The V call is TRBV11-2, the J call TRBJ2-7, with D perhaps TRBD1 (6 bases). Specimen: peripheral blood. This TCR derives from a human donor in a cohort sampled during active COVID-19. CDR3 region: CASSLVGEGGYEQYF. The CDR3 region has the DNA TGTGCCAGCAGCTTAGTAGGGGAAGGGGGCTACGAGCAGTACTTC.